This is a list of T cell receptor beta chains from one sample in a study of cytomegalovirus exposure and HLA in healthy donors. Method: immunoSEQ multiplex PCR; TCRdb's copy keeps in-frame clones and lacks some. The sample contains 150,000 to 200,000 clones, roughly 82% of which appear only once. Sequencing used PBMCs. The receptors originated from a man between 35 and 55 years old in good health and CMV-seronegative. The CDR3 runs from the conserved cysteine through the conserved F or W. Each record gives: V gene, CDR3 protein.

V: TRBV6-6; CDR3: CASRIDRNYGYTF
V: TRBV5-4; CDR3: CASSLGGGPTDTQYF
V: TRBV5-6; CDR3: CASRSPGLASQETQYF
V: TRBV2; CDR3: CASNRVAKNIQYF
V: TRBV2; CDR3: CASSERGGRTDTQYF
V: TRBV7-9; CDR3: CASSSTGNANTEAFF
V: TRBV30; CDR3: CAWSRTGVSGNTIYF
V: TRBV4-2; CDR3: CASSQRTGSGANVLTF
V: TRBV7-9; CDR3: CASSLVVGATFSPLHF
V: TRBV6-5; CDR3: CASIDGRPTDTQYF
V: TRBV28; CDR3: CASSLGQGKYEQYF
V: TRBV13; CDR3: CASSPGITEAFF
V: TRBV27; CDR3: CASSPLFAGNTIYF
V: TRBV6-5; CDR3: CASSYSRAFNQPQHF
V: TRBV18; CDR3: CASSPVRGVTDTQYF
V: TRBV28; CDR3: CASSLTGQGTDTQYF
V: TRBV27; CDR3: CASSVPGRGEKLFF
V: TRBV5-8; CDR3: CASSTRDSFDQPQHF
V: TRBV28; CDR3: CASSLRSRVEWGYTF
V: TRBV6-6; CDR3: CASSYTGWNTEAFF
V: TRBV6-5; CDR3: CATKGSGGAPEQFF
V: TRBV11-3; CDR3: CASSFAGTGVDYGYTF
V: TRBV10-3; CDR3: CAISRTGYEQYF
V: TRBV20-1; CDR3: CSARGGKSYF
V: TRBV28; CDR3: CASSSHPGQGGMNTEAFF
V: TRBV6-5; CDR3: CASSEQGNYGYTF
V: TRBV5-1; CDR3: CASSFTTGDQPQHF
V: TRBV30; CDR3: CAWKGQSNTGELFF
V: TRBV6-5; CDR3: CASSYLQAGELFF
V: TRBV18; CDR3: CASSPGQGYGEQFF
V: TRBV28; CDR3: CASSSNLRQTTYNEQFF
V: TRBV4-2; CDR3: CASSPVGGRAGSGQETQYF
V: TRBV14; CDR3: CASRPAGMTQETQYF
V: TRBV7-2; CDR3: CASSLAAQGYYEQYF
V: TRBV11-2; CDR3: CASSLGQKETQYF
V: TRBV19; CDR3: CASSRDYNTQYF
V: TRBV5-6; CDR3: CASTAGDNSPLHF
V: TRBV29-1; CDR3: CSVGTGLTEAFF
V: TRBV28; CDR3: CASRGSGGQETQYF
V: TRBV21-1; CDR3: CASSKRGGRSNTEAFF
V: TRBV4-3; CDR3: CASSQDHRVPTGELFF
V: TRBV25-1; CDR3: CASSPEGQGARKTQYF
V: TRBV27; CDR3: CASKRTGGRWTEAFF
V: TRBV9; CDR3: CASILKLHFSGSRHEQYF
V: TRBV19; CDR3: CASSKGQGETQYF
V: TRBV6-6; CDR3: CASSYRVSGRADEQYF
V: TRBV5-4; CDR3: CASSWGTIYGYTF
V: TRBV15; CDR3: CATSRGAGGGSQETQYF
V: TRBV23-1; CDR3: CASRGAYSNQPQHF
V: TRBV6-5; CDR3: CASSYVRGATEAFF
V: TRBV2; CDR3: CASSEDLAGVREQYF
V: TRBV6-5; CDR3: CASSYSVGQGPNEQYF